A single sample gave rise to the 3 T cell receptor beta chains below, sequenced in a study of T-cell memory formation after mild COVID-19. TCRdb reprocessed the 5' RACE reads with MiXCR, giving one entry per CDR3 protein. The sample records approximately 260,000 distinct CDR3 sequences, roughly 17% being singletons. The sequenced sample was PBMCs or a T cell subset sorted from them (not recorded which). These receptors were obtained from a man between 18 and 35 years old who had mild COVID-19 (a few samples of this study predate the infection). Cell type and time point are not known.

The gene calls are TRBV9 and TRBJ1-2; no firm D call. CDR1 SGDLS and CDR2 YYNGEE come from the germline V gene. This CDR3 comprises 13 residues. Trimming stripped 4 bases from V and 2 bases from J, with 9 bases between. The CDR3 coding sequence is TGTGCCAGCAGCCCAGCGACAAACTATGGCTACACCTTC. Translation gives CASSPATNYGYTF.

This clonotype was found a few times. CDR3 sequence (DNA): TGTGCCAGCAGCCAAGAAACGTACGAGCAGTACTTC. This sequence encodes CASSQETYEQYF. The V and J genes are TRBV3-1 and TRBJ2-7; D uncertain. The CDR3 consists of 12 residues. Germline-derived CDR1 and CDR2 are LGHDT and YNNKEL (reference sequence). V lost 0 bases and J 4 bases, leaving 4 bases between the germline ends.

This clonotype appeared many times. CDR3 protein: CASSYATPSTGNTIYF. The CDR3 bases are TGTGCCAGCAGTTACGCGACCCCCTCTACAGGAAACACCATATATTTT. The V and J genes are TRBV6-5 and TRBJ1-3; D unclear. V was trimmed by 2 bases and J by 4 bases, leaving 15 bases between them. The V gene's germline CDR1 is MNHEY and CDR2 SVGAGI. The CDR3 has 16 amino acids.